The rows below give T cell receptor beta chains drawn from one sample of a study of memory CD4+ T cells and cytomegalovirus serostatus. The protocol was immunoSEQ multiplex PCR, while the TCRdb copy is restricted to in-frame clones and leaves out a portion. The sample has some 46,000 clones, 60% to 85% seen once. Sequenced input: memory CD4+ T cells from blood. The receptor set was obtained from an adult in good health and CMV-seronegative. CDR3s include the opening cysteine and the closing phenylalanine or tryptophan. The D gene is left open where the match is weak. Clone size appears in some rows only: once, few, many, or a class for an expanded clone.

>once|-|TRBV19|TRBJ1-5
CASTVAVSSQPQHF
TGTGCCAGTACCGTGGCAGTGTCAAGTCAGCCCCAGCATTTT
>-|-|TRBV13|TRBJ2-3
CASSSPLRDGGTDTQYF
TGTGCCAGCAGCTCCCCTCTCCGGGACGGGGGCACAGATACGCAGTATTTT
>-|-|TRBV7-8|TRBJ1-5
CASSDGGNQPQHF
TGTGCCAGCAGCGACGGAGGCAATCAGCCCCAGCATTTT
>-|TRBD2|TRBV4-2|TRBJ2-2
CASSQDRIFRLAGPANTGELFF
TGTGCCAGCAGCCAAGATCGAATTTTCCGACTAGCGGGACCCGCGAACACCGGGGAGCTGTTTTTT
>-|-|TRBV6-6|TRBJ1-5
CASARFVGNQPQHF
TGTGCCAGCGCCAGGTTCGTCGGCAATCAGCCCCAGCATTTT
>-|-|TRBV19|TRBJ2-5
CASSRTGTEQETQYF
TGTGCCAGTAGTAGAACCGGGACGGAACAAGAGACCCAGTACTTC
>-|-|TRBV4-1|TRBJ1-4
CASSRGEPNEKLFF
TGCGCCAGCAGCCGAGGAGAGCCTAATGAAAAACTGTTTTTT
>-|TRBD1|TRBV2|TRBJ1-5
CASSGDRVNQPQHF
TGTGCCAGCAGTGGCGACAGGGTCAATCAGCCCCAGCATTTT
>-|-|TRBV7-7|TRBJ2-3
CASSLGGLSSTDTQYF
TGTGCCAGCAGCTTAGGGGGCCTTTCTAGCACAGATACGCAGTATTTT
>-|-|TRBV7-6|TRBJ1-2
CASSFSRLYGYTF
TGTGCCAGCAGCTTTTCCAGGCTGTATGGCTACACCTTC
>few|-|TRBV28|TRBJ1-1
CASSRYAQGESTEAFF
TGTGCCAGCAGCCGATACGCTCAGGGCGAGTCTACTGAAGCTTTCTTT
>-|-|TRBV21-1|TRBJ2-5
CASSNGGTYQETQYF
TGTGCCAGCAGCAACGGGGGGACGTACCAAGAGACCCAGTACTTC
>-|-|TRBV16|TRBJ1-1
CASSPRYTEAFF
TGTGCCAGCAGCCCACGGTACACTGAAGCTTTCTTT
>-|-|TRBV10-3|TRBJ1-5
CAISDGQFYQPQHF
TGTGCCATCAGTGACGGACAGTTTTATCAGCCCCAGCATTTT
>-|TRBD2|TRBV7-6|TRBJ2-1
CASSADLAGGFNEQFF
TGTGCCAGCAGCGCCGATCTAGCGGGGGGCTTCAATGAGCAGTTCTTC
>-|TRBD1|TRBV6-5|TRBJ2-7
CASTSVRGQGEQYF
TGTGCCAGCACCTCCGTTAGGGGGCAGGGCGAGCAGTACTTC
>-|TRBD1|TRBV18|TRBJ1-2
CASSAGQGAANYGYTF
TGTGCCAGCTCGGCCGGACAGGGGGCGGCTAACTATGGCTACACCTTC
>-|-|TRBV9|TRBJ2-5
CASSAIGPGETQYF
TGTGCCAGCAGCGCGATTGGTCCAGGGGAGACCCAGTACTTC
>-|TRBD1|TRBV30|TRBJ1-1
CAWSWDRAEAFF
TGTGCCTGGAGTTGGGACAGGGCTGAAGCTTTCTTT
>few|TRBD1|TRBV6-1|TRBJ1-1
CASSSRQGNTEAFF
TGTGCCAGCAGTTCCCGACAGGGGAACACTGAAGCTTTCTTT
>once|TRBD1|TRBV19|TRBJ1-2
CASRIGQGAGGYTF
TGTGCCAGTAGAATAGGACAGGGAGCAGGAGGCTACACCTTC
>-|-|TRBV6-5|TRBJ1-6
CASSQTPPSPLHF
TGTGCCAGCAGCCAGACCCCCCCTTCACCCCTCCACTTT
>once|-|TRBV2|TRBJ2-5
CASGGGALGETQYF
TGTGCCAGCGGCGGTGGGGCTTTGGGCGAGACCCAGTACTTC
>-|-|TRBV6-1|TRBJ2-7
CASNRDGPYEQYF
TGTGCCAGCAACCGGGACGGACCCTACGAGCAGTACTTC
>-|TRBD1|TRBV29-1|TRBJ2-5
CSARGQGGESFIRGETQYF
TGCAGCGCTAGGGGACAGGGAGGCGAAAGCTTTATCAGGGGAGAGACCCAGTACTTC
>-|TRBD1|TRBV6-1|TRBJ1-1
CASSELGTGFTGAEAFF
TGTGCCAGCAGTGAGTTGGGGACAGGGTTTACAGGGGCTGAAGCTTTCTTT
>-|TRBD1|TRBV19|TRBJ2-2
CASSIRGQGLPGELFF
TGTGCCAGTAGTATTAGGGGACAGGGGTTGCCCGGGGAGCTGTTTTTT
>-|TRBD2|TRBV11-2|TRBJ2-3
CASSLVVSGGFTDTQYF
TGTGCCAGCAGCTTAGTTGTTAGCGGGGGGTTCACAGATACGCAGTATTTT
>-|-|TRBV7-2|TRBJ1-2
CASSLVRNGYTF
TGTGCCAGCAGCTTAGTTCGGAATGGCTACACCTTC
>once|-|TRBV7-6|TRBJ2-1
CASSSARDNEQFF
TGTGCCAGCAGCTCAGCTAGAGACAATGAGCAGTTCTTC
>-|-|TRBV7-2|TRBJ2-5
CASSQDTAGQETQYF
TGTGCCAGCAGCCAAGACACCGCGGGCCAAGAGACCCAGTACTTC
>-|TRBD1|TRBV29-1|TRBJ2-5
CSVEKQGRGETQYF
TGCAGCGTTGAAAAACAGGGGAGAGGAGAGACCCAGTACTTC
>once|TRBD1|TRBV4-3|TRBJ2-6
CASSQDWTGATSGANVLTF
TGCGCCAGCAGCCAAGATTGGACAGGGGCGACCTCTGGGGCCAACGTCCTGACTTTC
>-|TRBD2|TRBV27|TRBJ2-5
CASSSGLGNQETQYF
TGTGCCAGCAGCTCGGGACTAGGAAACCAAGAGACCCAGTACTTC
>-|TRBD1|TRBV15|TRBJ1-2
CATSRVKGQDRGYTF
TGTGCCACCAGCAGAGTGAAGGGACAGGACCGTGGCTACACCTTC
>-|-|TRBV9|TRBJ1-1
CASSVGQSTEAFF
TGTGCCAGCAGCGTCGGACAGAGCACTGAAGCTTTCTTT
>-|-|TRBV27|TRBJ2-2
CASSPWDMNTGELFF
TGTGCCAGCAGTCCCTGGGACATGAACACCGGGGAGCTGTTTTTT
>-|TRBD1|TRBV28|TRBJ2-4
CASSFGTGNIQYF
TGTGCCAGCAGTTTCGGGACAGGGAACATTCAGTACTTC
>-|-|TRBV14|TRBJ1-2
CASSQGPDRFLYGYTF
TGTGCCAGCAGCCAAGGACCCGACAGGTTCCTCTATGGCTACACCTTC
>-|TRBD1|TRBV7-3|TRBJ1-2
CASSSTGGVGYTF
TGTGCCAGCAGCTCAACAGGGGGCGTCGGCTACACCTTC
>-|-|TRBV6-1|TRBJ1-1
CASSVPGAPNTEAFF
TGTGCCAGCAGTGTCCCAGGGGCCCCCAACACTGAAGCTTTCTTT
>-|-|TRBV5-1|TRBJ2-6
CASSLGGTHGSGANVLTF
TGCGCCAGCAGCTTGGGTGGGACTCATGGCTCTGGGGCCAACGTCCTGACTTTC
>-|-|TRBV5-1|TRBJ2-1
CASSLETPSYNEQFF
TGCGCCAGCAGCTTGGAGACCCCCTCCTACAATGAGCAGTTCTTC
>-|TRBD1|TRBV2|TRBJ1-2
CASASGTGGGGYTF
TGTGCCAGCGCAAGTGGGACAGGGGGTGGTGGCTACACCTTC
>-|TRBD2|TRBV25-1|TRBJ2-3
CATESPLAEFTDTQYF
TGTGCCACCGAATCCCCCCTAGCGGAATTCACAGATACGCAGTATTTT
>-|-|TRBV27|TRBJ2-1
CASSLSRRGATWHEQFF
TGTGCCAGCAGTTTATCTAGACGGGGGGCGACCTGGCATGAGCAGTTCTTC
>-|TRBD1|TRBV18|TRBJ1-2
CASSSQGVHNYGYTF
TGTGCCAGCTCATCACAGGGGGTCCATAACTATGGCTACACCTTC
>-|-|TRBV14|TRBJ1-1
CASSWGPRPGTKKNTEAFF
TGTGCCAGCAGTTGGGGCCCCCGACCCGGGACAAAGAAGAACACTGAAGCTTTCTTT
>-|-|TRBV30|TRBJ2-3
CAWSRGVGTDTQYF
TGTGCCTGGAGTAGGGGGGTTGGCACAGATACGCAGTATTTT
>-|-|TRBV5-1|TRBJ2-3
CASSLDVDISTDTQYF
TGCGCCAGCAGCTTGGACGTCGATATTAGCACAGATACGCAGTATTTT
>few|-|TRBV7-3|TRBJ2-1
CASSYDDRNEQFF
TGTGCCAGCAGCTACGACGACCGGAATGAGCAGTTCTTC